The next 15 T cell receptor beta chains were all read from a single sample in a study of human T cells and chemical hapten exposure. TCRdb used MiXCR to reprocess the RACE reads, holding one entry per CDR3 protein. The table records about 380,000 distinct CDR3 sequences, roughly 6.3% of them present only once. Time point indicated: patch test 2, 6 weeks after DPC sensitization. Specified treatment: therapeutic diphenylcyclopropenone sensitization with weekly scalp DPC. Material: whole blood, obtained in connection with sensitization to the hapten diphenylcyclopropenone (DPC). The source of these receptors is a woman aged 18-29 years with alopecia areata. Some clones in this sample may be carry-over from other donors' samples.

In DNA form, the CDR3 reads TGCGCCAGCAGCACCGGACAGGGGCCACCTAATGAGCAGTTCTTC. Translated, it gives CASSTGQGPPNEQFF. The chain carries TRBV4-3 and TRBJ2-1; TRBD1 matches at 9 bases. Trimming removed 5 bases from V and 7 bases from J; junction bases left unmatched: 9. The CDR3 extends over 15 amino acids. Germline V gene data show CDR1 as LGHNA and CDR2 as YSLEER.

This clonotype was seen a handful of times. The chain couples TRBV14 to TRBJ2-1, with D uncertain. The CDR3 is 16 amino acids. V was trimmed by 0 bases and J by 3 bases, leaving 12 bases between them. The germline CDR1 and CDR2 sequences are SGHDN and FVKESK. CDR3 nucleotide sequence: TGTGCCAGCAGCCAAGATCACCCAAGCGTCTACAATGAGCAGTTCTTC. Translation: CASSQDHPSVYNEQFF.

This chain uses TRBV27 with TRBJ1-2; D remains ambiguous. Germline loops: CDR1 MNHEY, CDR2 SMNVEV (reference sequence). CDR3 length equals 15 residues. The V and J ends lost 4 bases and 1 base respectively, with 13 bases between them. The chain's CDR3 is CASSSYALDNYGYTF. CDR3 sequence (DNA): TGTGCCAGCAGTTCCTATGCCCTAGATAACTATGGCTACACCTTC.

There are a few counts of this clonotype. This sequence joins TRBV4-1 and TRBJ2-3, with D possibly TRBD2 on 7 matching bases. The CDR3 has 17 amino acids. Trimming pared 1 base from V and 2 bases from J, leaving 16 bases between. Germline CDR1 reads MGHRA; CDR2 reads YSYEKL. CDR3 in amino acids: CASSQGGGGEYTDTQYF. CDR3 nucleotide sequence: TGCGCCAGCAGCCAAGGCGGAGGGGGGGAGTACACAGATACGCAGTATTTT.

The chain links TRBV5-1 to TRBJ2-7, with 7 nucleotides matching TRBD1. Germline CDR1 reads SGHRS; CDR2 reads YFSETQ. The V segment lost 1 base and the J segment 2 bases; nucleotides outside the gene matches: 3. The CDR3 runs 14 residues. CDR3 protein: CASSLRDSTYEQYF. DNA of the CDR3: TGCGCCAGCAGCTTGCGGGACAGCACCTACGAGCAGTACTTC.

The gene calls are TRBV20-1 and TRBJ2-7, with 12 nucleotides matching TRBD1. V gave up 0 bases and J gave up 6 bases; unmatched junction bases: 12. The length of the CDR3 is 17 residues. CDR1 is DFQATT, CDR2 SNEGSKA, per germline (reference sequence). This chain's CDR3 is CSARETPPGQGASEQYF. CDR3 bases: TGCAGTGCTAGAGAGACCCCCCCGGGACAGGGGGCTAGCGAGCAGTACTTC.

This clonotype was seen only a few times. The chain employs TRBV5-1 and TRBJ2-6; 7 nucleotides agree with TRBD1. After removal of 0 bases from V and 1 base from J, the junction contained 4 bases not matched to a gene. CDR1 is SGHRS, CDR2 YFSETQ, per germline. The CDR3 is 17 residues long. CDR3 residues: CASSLATGDSGANVLTF. The CDR3 region has the DNA TGCGCCAGCAGCTTGGCAACAGGGGATTCTGGGGCCAACGTCCTGACTTTC. Complete variable domain (other parts from reference TRBV5-1 and TRBJ2-6): KAGVTQTPRYLIKTRGQQVTLSCSPISGHRSVSWYQQTPGQGLQFLFEYFSETQRNKGNFPGRFSGRQFSNSRSEMNVSTLELGDSALYLCASSLATGDSGANVLTFGAGSRLTVL.

This clonotype has a count of ten or more. The chain uses TRBV18 and TRBJ1-1; perhaps TRBD1 as D (6 bases). The CDR3 runs 14 residues. The V end was cut by 8 bases, the J end by 1 base, with 14 bases between. Germline loops: CDR1 KGHSH, CDR2 LQKENI. CDR3 loop: CASSRGGTNTEAFF. The CDR3 nucleotides read TGTGCCAGCAGTAGAGGGGGGACGAACACTGAAGCTTTCTTT.

In its sample, this clonotype was seen many times. V usage is TRBV5-1 and J usage is TRBJ1-5; TRBD1 aligns across 8 bases. J lost 7 bases, V lost 3 bases, and 6 bases had no gene match. CDR3 size: 14 residues. From germline, CDR1 is SGHRS and CDR2 YFSETQ. This chain's CDR3 is CASSWTGLSQPQHF. The CDR3 DNA reads as TGCGCCAGCAGCTGGACAGGGTTGAGCCAGCCCCAGCATTTT.

This clonotype was recorded at least ten times. V usage is TRBV7-6 and J usage is TRBJ1-1, with D uncertain. The ends were cut back, 1 base at V and 4 bases at J, with 7 bases in the middle. This CDR3 is built from 13 residues. Germline CDR1 reads SGHVS; CDR2 reads FNYEAQ. The CDR3 sequence is CASSLGQITEAFF. The CDR3 region has the DNA TGTGCCAGCAGCTTAGGCCAGATCACTGAAGCTTTCTTT.

The chain combines TRBV5-1 with TRBJ2-1, with 8 nucleotides matching TRBD2. Germline V lookup: CDR1 SGHRS, CDR2 YFSETQ. With V trimmed by 3 bases and J by 4 bases, 6 bases remained unmatched. The CDR3 length is 15 residues. In nucleotides, the CDR3 is TGCGCCAGCAGCTACCCGGGGGGGCAATACAATGAGCAGTTCTTC. Amino acid sequence: CASSYPGGQYNEQFF.

This clonotype was recorded a few times. This sequence joins TRBV6-5 and TRBJ1-4; no clear D. Per the germline V gene, CDR1 is MNHEY and CDR2 is SVGAGI. The CDR3 is made up of 14 amino acids. The V end lost 6 bases, the J end lost 5 bases, and 13 bases lay between the germline ends. The DNA of the CDR3 is TGTGCCAGCAGCATTATTGTTGGCAATGAAAAACTGTTTTTT. Protein sequence: CASSIIVGNEKLFF.

The rearrangement uses TRBV4-2 and TRBJ1-1; the D is unclear. Germline values: CDR1 LGHNA, CDR2 YNFKEQ. Trimming shortened V by 7 bases and J by 1 base, and 13 bases separated the two germline ends. The CDR3 is 14 residues long. CDR3 bases: TGTGCCAGCACCGGTAGTAGGGAGAACACTGAAGCTTTCTTT. This codes for CASTGSRENTEAFF.

This clonotype has only a few counts. This sequence joins TRBV7-9 and TRBJ2-1; TRBD2 agrees at 9 bases. Trimming took 3 bases from V and 5 from J; bases not matched to a gene: 2. The CDR3 is 14 amino acids. Per the germline V gene, CDR1 is SEHNR and CDR2 is FQNEAQ (reference sequence). The CDR3 nucleotides are TGTGCCAGCAGCTTGACTAGCGGAGACAATGAGCAGTTCTTC. Amino acid sequence: CASSLTSGDNEQFF.

V is TRBV19 and J is TRBJ1-6, with D uncertain. The CDR3 is 14 residues long. CDR1 is LNHDA, CDR2 SQIVND, per germline (reference sequence). V lost 5 bases, J lost 10 bases, and 15 bases lay in between. Here the CDR3 DNA reads TGTGCCAGTAGTTCCCTCTTCGAGAGCTCACCCCTCCACTTT. Translated: CASSSLFESSPLHF. Together with reference TRBV19 and TRBJ1-6, the CDR3 gives the full variable domain: DGGITQSPKYLFRKEGQNVTLSCEQNLNHDAMYWYRQDPGQGLRLIYYSQIVNDFQKGDIAEGYSVSREKKESFPLTVTSAQKNPTAFYLCASSSLFESSPLHFGNGTRLTVT.